A single sample is the source of the 13 T cell receptor beta chains below, sequenced in a study of control samples from healthy donors and cancer patients. TCRdb's table, derived via immunoSEQ multiplex PCR, lists solely in-frame clones and lacks some. The sample comprises some 120,000 clones, roughly 92% of which are singletons, and 2.6% rests with the top ten. The specimen sequenced was blood. Receptors were obtained from a man aged 25-40 years in good health.

This chain connects TRBV18 to TRBJ1-6; D gene unclear. Germline V lookup: CDR1 KGHSH, CDR2 LQKENI. Deletions cut 3 bases from V and 6 bases from J, with 12 bases between. The CDR3 spans 15 residues. In DNA, the CDR3 is TGTGCCAGCTCACCGTCGGGTCAGCGTAATTCACCCCTCCACTTT. Translated, it gives CASSPSGQRNSPLHF.

The chain has TRBV7-8 and TRBJ2-7; no firm D call. CDR1 and CDR2 from the germline V gene are SGHVS and FQNEAQ. This CDR3 comprises 12 residues. Trimming took 2 bases from V and 6 from J, leaving 8 bases between them. The CDR3: CASSLIRSEQYF. The CDR3 DNA reads as TGTGCCAGCAGCTTAATTAGGAGCGAGCAGTACTTC.

The genes are TRBV6-6 and TRBJ1-2; maybe TRBD1 (5 bases). V lost 6 bases, J lost 4 bases, and 15 bases lay in between. The CDR3 runs 14 residues. Germline assignment: CDR1 MNHNY and CDR2 SVGAGI (reference sequence). In DNA, the CDR3 is TGTGCCAGCAGGGGGGTTGGGGCGAGCTATGGCTACACCTTC. It codes for CASRGVGASYGYTF.

J is TRBJ1-5 and V is TRBV6-1; 7 positions match TRBD1. Germline V gives CDR1 MNHNS, CDR2 SASEGT. V dropped 2 bases and J dropped 1; count of bases not matched to a gene: 23. The CDR3 has 22 amino acids. The CDR3 DNA sequence: TGTGCCAGCAGTGAAATAGTTAAGGGTCAGGGGGATTGGGTTGGGAGCAATCAGCCCCAGCATTTT. Translation: CASSEIVKGQGDWVGSNQPQHF.

This clone was seen only a few times. The gene calls are TRBV6-6 and TRBJ2-3, with TRBD2 matching over 12 bases. The CDR3 extends over 17 amino acids. The germline V gene has CDR1 MNHNY and CDR2 SVGAGI (reference sequence). Losses at the gene ends were 5 bases for V and 2 bases for J; bases not matched to a gene: 8. CDR3 DNA sequence: TGTGCCAGCAGTCAGGGTACTAGCGGGGGGTTCACAGATACGCAGTATTTT. It is translated as CASSQGTSGGFTDTQYF.

This chain uses TRBV7-2 with TRBJ2-1, with TRBD1 matching 11 bases. Unmatched junction bases numbered 16, after V lost 2 bases and J lost 7 bases. Germline V gene data show CDR1 as SGHTA and CDR2 as FQGNSA. This CDR3 has 19 residues. The CDR3 reads CASSLYPGKRDRGLNEQFF. The CDR3 coding sequence is TGTGCCAGCAGCTTATATCCGGGAAAGCGGGACAGGGGGTTAAATGAGCAGTTCTTC. The whole variable domain, remainder taken from reference TRBV7-2 and TRBJ2-1, is GAGVSQSPSNKVTEKGKDVELRCDPISGHTALYWYRQSLGQGLEFLIYFQGNSAPDKSGLPSDRFSAERTGGSVSTLTIQRTQQEDSAVYLCASSLYPGKRDRGLNEQFFGPGTRLTVL.

V and J are TRBV9 and TRBJ1-5, with D tentatively TRBD1 (6 bases). The CDR3 length is 15 residues. The germline V and J ends were trimmed by 0 bases and 5 bases, with 12 bases remaining between them. CDR1 and CDR2 from the germline V gene are SGDLS and YYNGEE. CDR3 protein: CASSVGWRGDQPQHF. For the CDR3, the DNA is TGTGCCAGCAGCGTAGGATGGAGGGGGGATCAGCCCCAGCATTTT. The whole variable domain, filled in from reference TRBV9 and TRBJ1-5, reads DSGVTQTPKHLITATGQRVTLRCSPRSGDLSVYWYQQSLDQGLQFLIQYYNGEERAKGNILERFSAQQFPDLHSELNLSSLELGDSALYFCASSVGWRGDQPQHFGDGTRLSIL.

The chain carries TRBV10-3 and TRBJ1-3; 7 bases map to TRBD1. This CDR3 is 17 amino acids long. With 4 bases clipped from V and 0 bases from J, the junction kept 9 bases outside the gene matches. Germline loops: CDR1 ENHRY, CDR2 SYGVKD. CDR3 DNA sequence: TGTGCCATCAGTGGGGGGCCACAGGGGACCTCTGGAAACACCATATATTTT. As protein: CAISGGPQGTSGNTIYF.

V and J are TRBV11-2 and TRBJ1-1; D possibly corresponds to TRBD1 (6 bases). V was pared by 5 bases and J by 5 bases, with 15 bases between. The CDR3 consists of 14 residues. Germline CDR1 is SGHAT and CDR2 is FQNNGV. The CDR3: CASSSRGAETEAFF. The CDR3 DNA follows: TGTGCCAGCAGCAGTCGGGGGGCGGAGACTGAAGCTTTCTTT.

This rearrangement joins TRBV5-8 to TRBJ1-4, with D possibly being TRBD1 (5 bases). The CDR3 is 16 amino acids. Germline values: CDR1 SGHTS, CDR2 YDEGEE. V gave up 4 bases and J gave up 8 bases, with 21 bases separating them. The CDR3 DNA is TGTGCCAGCAGCCCGAAGGGGCGACAGTCAGGCGAAAAACTGTTTTTT. This encodes CASSPKGRQSGEKLFF.

This chain uses TRBV5-6 with TRBJ1-2; D is ambiguous. Trimming pared 0 bases from V and 4 bases from J, leaving 10 bases between. The germline gives CDR1 SGHDT, CDR2 YYEEEE. The CDR3 sequence is 14 residues long. Here the CDR3 DNA reads TGTGCCAGCAGCTTGGTTGTCGAGGGCTATGGCTACACCTTC. Amino acids: CASSLVVEGYGYTF.

This chain uses TRBV4-2 with TRBJ1-2; maybe TRBD1 (5 bases). The CDR3 is 16 amino acids. V was trimmed by 2 bases and J by 1 base, leaving 14 bases between them. Germline-derived CDR1 and CDR2 are LGHNA and YNFKEQ. CDR3 sequence (DNA): TGTGCCAGCAGCCAATCGGGCCTCGGGGGTAACTATGGCTACACCTTC. It yields the protein CASSQSGLGGNYGYTF.

The chain links TRBV9 to TRBJ2-1; TRBD2 matches at 7 bases. Germline loops: CDR1 SGDLS, CDR2 YYNGEE. After removal of 2 bases from V and 3 bases from J, the junction contained 5 bases not matched to a gene. The CDR3 is 15 residues long. CDR3 residues: CASSVGSGIYNEQFF. The CDR3 DNA reads as TGTGCCAGCAGCGTTGGAAGCGGGATCTACAATGAGCAGTTCTTC.